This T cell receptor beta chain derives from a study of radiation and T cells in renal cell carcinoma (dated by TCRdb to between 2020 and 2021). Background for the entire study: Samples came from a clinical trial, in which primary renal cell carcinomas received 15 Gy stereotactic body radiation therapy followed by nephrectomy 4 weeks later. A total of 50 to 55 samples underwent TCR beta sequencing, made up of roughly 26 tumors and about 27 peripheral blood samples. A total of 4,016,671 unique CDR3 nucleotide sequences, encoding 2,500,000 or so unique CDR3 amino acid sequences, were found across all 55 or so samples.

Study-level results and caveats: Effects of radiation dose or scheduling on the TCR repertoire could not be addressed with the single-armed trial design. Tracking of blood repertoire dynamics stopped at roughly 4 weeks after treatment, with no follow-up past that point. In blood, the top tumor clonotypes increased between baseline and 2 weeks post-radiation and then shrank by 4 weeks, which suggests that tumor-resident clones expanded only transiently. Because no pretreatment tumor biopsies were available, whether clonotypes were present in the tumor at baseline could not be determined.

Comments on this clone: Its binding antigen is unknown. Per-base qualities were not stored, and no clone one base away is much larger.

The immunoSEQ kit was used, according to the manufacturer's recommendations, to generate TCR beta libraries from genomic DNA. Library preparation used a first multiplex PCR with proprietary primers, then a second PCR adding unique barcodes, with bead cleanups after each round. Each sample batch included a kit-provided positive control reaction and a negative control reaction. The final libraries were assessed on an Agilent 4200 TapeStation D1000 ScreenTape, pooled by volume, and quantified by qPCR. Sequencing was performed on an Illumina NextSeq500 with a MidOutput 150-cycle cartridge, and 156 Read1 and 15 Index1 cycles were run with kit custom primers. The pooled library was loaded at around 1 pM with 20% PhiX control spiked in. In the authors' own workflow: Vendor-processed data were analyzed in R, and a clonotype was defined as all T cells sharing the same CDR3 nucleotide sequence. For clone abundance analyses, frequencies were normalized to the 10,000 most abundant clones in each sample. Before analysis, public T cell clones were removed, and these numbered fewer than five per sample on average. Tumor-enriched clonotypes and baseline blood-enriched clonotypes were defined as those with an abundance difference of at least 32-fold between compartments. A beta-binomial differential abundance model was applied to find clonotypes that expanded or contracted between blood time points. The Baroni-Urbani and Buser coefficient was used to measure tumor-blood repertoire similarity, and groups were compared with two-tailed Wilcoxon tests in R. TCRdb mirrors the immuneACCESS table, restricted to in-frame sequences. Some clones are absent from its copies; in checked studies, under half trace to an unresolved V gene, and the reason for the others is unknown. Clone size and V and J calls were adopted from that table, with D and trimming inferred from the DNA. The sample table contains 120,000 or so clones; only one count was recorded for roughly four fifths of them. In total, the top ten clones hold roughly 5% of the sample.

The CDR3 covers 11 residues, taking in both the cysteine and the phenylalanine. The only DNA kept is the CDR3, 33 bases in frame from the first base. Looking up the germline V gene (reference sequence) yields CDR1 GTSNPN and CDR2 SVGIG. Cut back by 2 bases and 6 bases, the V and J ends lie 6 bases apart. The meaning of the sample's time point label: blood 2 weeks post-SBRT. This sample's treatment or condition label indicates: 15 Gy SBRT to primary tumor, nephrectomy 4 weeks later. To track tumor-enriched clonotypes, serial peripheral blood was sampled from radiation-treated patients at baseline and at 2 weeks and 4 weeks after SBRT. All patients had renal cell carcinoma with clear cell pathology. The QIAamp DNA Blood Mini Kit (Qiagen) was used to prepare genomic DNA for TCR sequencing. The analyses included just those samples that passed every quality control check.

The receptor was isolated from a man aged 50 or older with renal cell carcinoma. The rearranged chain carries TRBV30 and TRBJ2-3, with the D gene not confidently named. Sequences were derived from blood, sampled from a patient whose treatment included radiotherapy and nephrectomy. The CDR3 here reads CAWSSTDTQYF. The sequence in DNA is TGTGCCTGGAGTTCGACGGATACGCAGTATTTT.